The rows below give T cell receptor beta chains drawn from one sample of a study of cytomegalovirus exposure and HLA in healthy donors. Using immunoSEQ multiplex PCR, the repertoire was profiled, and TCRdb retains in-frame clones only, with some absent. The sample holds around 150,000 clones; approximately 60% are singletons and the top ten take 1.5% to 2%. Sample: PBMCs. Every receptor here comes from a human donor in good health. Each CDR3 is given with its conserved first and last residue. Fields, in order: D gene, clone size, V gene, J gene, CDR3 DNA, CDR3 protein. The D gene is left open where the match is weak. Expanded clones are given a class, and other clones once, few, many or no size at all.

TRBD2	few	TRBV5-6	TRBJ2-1	TGTGCCAGCAGCTTGGGCGTAGGGCTAGCGGGAGCCTCAGACAATGAGCAGTTCTTC	CASSLGVGLAGASDNEQFF
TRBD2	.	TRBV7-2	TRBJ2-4	TGTGCCAGCAGCCCATATACTAGCGGGTTTACCAAAAACATTCAGTACTTC	CASSPYTSGFTKNIQYF
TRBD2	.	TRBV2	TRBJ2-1	TGTGCCAGCAATCTACTAGCGGGGGATGAGCAGTTCTTC	CASNLLAGDEQFF
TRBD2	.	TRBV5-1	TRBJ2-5	TGCCCCCGGACTAGCGGGAGAAACGAGACCCAGTACTTC	CPRTSGRNETQYF
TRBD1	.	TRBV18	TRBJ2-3	TGTGCCAGCTCACCGGGACAGGGGGTAAATACGCAGTATTTT	CASSPGQGVNTQYF
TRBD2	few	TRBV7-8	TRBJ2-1	TGTGCCAGCAGCTTAGAGCTAGCGGGAGGGCTTAATAGCTCCTACAATGAGCAGTTCTTC	CASSLELAGGLNSSYNEQFF
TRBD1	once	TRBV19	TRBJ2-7	TGTGCCAGTAGTTCCAGGACAGGGGACTACGAGCAGTACTTC	CASSSRTGDYEQYF
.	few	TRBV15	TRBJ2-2	TGTGCCACCAGCAGAGAAAGGGGAACCGGGGAGCTGTTTTTT	CATSRERGTGELFF
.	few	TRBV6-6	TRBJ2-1	TGTGCCAGCATCTCCGGGAGAGGGAGAAGTAATGAGCAGTTCTTC	CASISGRGRSNEQFF
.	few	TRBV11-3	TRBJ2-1	TGTGCCAGCAGCCTACTAGTTGGAGATGAGCAGTTCTTC	CASSLLVGDEQFF
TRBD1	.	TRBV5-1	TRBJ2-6	TGCGCCAGCAGCTCCCAGGGGGCGCCCGGGGCCAACGTCCTGACTTTC	CASSSQGAPGANVLTF
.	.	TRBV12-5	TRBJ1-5	TGTGCTAGTGGTTTGGTACTGGGGGCCCAGCCCCAGCATTTT	CASGLVLGAQPQHF
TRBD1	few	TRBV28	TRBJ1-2	TGTGCCAGCAGGGTGGGACAGGGTGTCTATGGCTACACCTTC	CASRVGQGVYGYTF
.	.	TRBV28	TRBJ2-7	TGTGCCAGCAGTTTAGGGCATGTCGAGCAGTACTTC	CASSLGHVEQYF
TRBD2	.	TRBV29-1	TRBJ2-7	TGCAGCGCAATCTTAGCGGGAGGGAACTCCTACGAGCAGTACTTC	CSAILAGGNSYEQYF
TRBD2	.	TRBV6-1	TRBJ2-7	TGTGCCAGCAGTGTACAGACTAGCCGGTCGGGGGAGCAGTACTTC	CASSVQTSRSGEQYF
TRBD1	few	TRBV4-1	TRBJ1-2	TGCGCCAGCAGCCTATCGGGACAGGGGACCTATGGCTACACCTTC	CASSLSGQGTYGYTF
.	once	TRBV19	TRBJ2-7	TGTGCCAGTAGTGACGGACAGCCCTACGAGCAGTACTTC	CASSDGQPYEQYF
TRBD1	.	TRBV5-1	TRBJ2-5	TGCGCCAGCAGCTGGCAGGGGGCATCGCAAGAGACCCAGTACTTC	CASSWQGASQETQYF
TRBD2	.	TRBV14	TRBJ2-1	TGTGCCAGCAGCCAAGAAGCGGGAGGCGGGGGAAGTGTGTTCAATGAGCAGTTCTTC	CASSQEAGGGGSVFNEQFF
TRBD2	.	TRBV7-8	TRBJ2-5	TGTGCCAGCAGCCTCCCGCGGCGACTAGCGGGAAAAGAGACCCAGTACTTC	CASSLPRRLAGKETQYF
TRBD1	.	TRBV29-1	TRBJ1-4	TGCAGCGTTGAGACAGGGGAGGAAAAACTGTTTTTT	CSVETGEEKLFF
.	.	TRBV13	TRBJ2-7	TGTGCCAGCAGTTATCCCACTCTCGGGGTCCACGAGCAGTACTTC	CASSYPTLGVHEQYF
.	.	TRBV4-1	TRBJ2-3	TGCGCCAGCAGCCAGGCGAGACTAGATACGCAGTATTTT	CASSQARLDTQYF
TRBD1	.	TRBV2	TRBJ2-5	TGTGCCAGCAGTGAGGACAGGGGAGGATCTCAAGAGACCCAGTACTTC	CASSEDRGGSQETQYF
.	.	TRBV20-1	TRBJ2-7	TGCAGTGCCAACACTAAGGCCGAGCAGTACTTC	CSANTKAEQYF
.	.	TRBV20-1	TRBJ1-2	TGCAGTGCTCAACAGAACTATGGCTACACCTTC	CSAQQNYGYTF
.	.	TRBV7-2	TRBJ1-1	TGTGCCAGCAGCTTAGCCGGGACTGAAGCTTTCTTT	CASSLAGTEAFF
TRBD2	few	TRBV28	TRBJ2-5	TGTGCCAGCAGTCCGCCTCTAGCGGGAACAGAGACCCAGTACTTC	CASSPPLAGTETQYF
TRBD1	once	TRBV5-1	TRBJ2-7	TGCGCCAGCAGCCCCGGGACAGGGAGCTCCTACGAGCAGTACTTC	CASSPGTGSSYEQYF
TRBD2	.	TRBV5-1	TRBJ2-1	TGCGCCAGCAGCCCTGGACTAGCGGGAGCATGGGCCTACAATGAGCAGTTCTTC	CASSPGLAGAWAYNEQFF
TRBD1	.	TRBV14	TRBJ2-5	TGTGCCAGACATCAACCGGGACAGGACCAAGAGACCCAGTACTTC	CARHQPGQDQETQYF
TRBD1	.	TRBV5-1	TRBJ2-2	TGCGCCAGCAGCTTGGCCAGACAGGGGTCAGGGGAGCTGTTTTTT	CASSLARQGSGELFF
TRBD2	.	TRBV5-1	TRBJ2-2	TGCGCCAGCAGCGGTTGGCAGGGACTAAGCTACGGGGAGCTGTTTTTT	CASSGWQGLSYGELFF
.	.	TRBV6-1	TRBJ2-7	TGTGCCAGCAGTGAACAGGGGTGGTACGAGCAGTACTTC	CASSEQGWYEQYF
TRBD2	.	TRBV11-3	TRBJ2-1	TGTGCCAGCAGTCCCGGGGGGATCGGGGAGCCCTACAATGAGCAGTTCTTC	CASSPGGIGEPYNEQFF
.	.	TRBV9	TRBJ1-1	TGTGCCAGCAGCGTGACACTTACCCTTCCGAACACTGAAGCTTTCTTT	CASSVTLTLPNTEAFF
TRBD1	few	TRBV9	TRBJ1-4	TGTGCCAGCAGCGCGACAGGGGCGGAAAAACTGTTTTTT	CASSATGAEKLFF
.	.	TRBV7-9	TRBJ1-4	TGTGCCAGCAGCCCCCAGGCAGGAAAACTGTTTTTT	CASSPQAGKLFF
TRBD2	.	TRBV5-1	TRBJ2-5	TGCGCCAGCAGCGGACTAGCGGGAGCCCAAGAGACCCAGTACTTC	CASSGLAGAQETQYF
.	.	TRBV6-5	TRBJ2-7	TGTGCCAGCAGTTACTCGAACAGCAACCCCTACGAGCAGTACTTC	CASSYSNSNPYEQYF